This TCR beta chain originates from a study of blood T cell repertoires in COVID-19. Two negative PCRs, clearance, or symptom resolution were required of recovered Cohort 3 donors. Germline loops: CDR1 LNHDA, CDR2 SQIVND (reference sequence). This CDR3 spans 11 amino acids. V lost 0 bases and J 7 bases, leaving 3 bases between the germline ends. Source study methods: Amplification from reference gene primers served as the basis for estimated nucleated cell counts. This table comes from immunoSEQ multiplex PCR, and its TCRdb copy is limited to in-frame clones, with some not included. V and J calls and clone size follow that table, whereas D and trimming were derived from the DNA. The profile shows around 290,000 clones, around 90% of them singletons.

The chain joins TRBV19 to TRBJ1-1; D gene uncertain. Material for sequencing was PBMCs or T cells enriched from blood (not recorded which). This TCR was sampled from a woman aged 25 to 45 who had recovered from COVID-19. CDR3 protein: CASSIDLEAFF. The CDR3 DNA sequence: TGTGCCAGTAGTATAGATCTTGAAGCTTTCTTT.